This T cell receptor (beta chain) stems from a study of tumor and adjacent non-tumor tissue in lung cancer. The CDR3 sequence is 16 residues long. Losses at the gene ends were 4 bases for V and 5 bases for J; bases not matched to a gene: 8. In germline, CDR1 is SGHNT, CDR2 YYREEE (reference sequence). This clonotype was counted at least ten times. No cell sorting was done before RNA was extracted from the tissue. This non-tumor lung sample came from over 3 cm beyond the tumor edge. A modified ARM-PCR protocol with three rounds of nested PCR amplified TCRbeta. TCRdb analysed the multiplex PCR reads with MiXCR anew, one entry per CDR3 protein. The sample includes 110,000 or so distinct CDR3 sequences, over 55% of them seen just once.

Sequenced material: distant non-tumor lung tissue. The receptor comes from a man in his 60s with non-small cell lung cancer. This chain connects TRBV5-4 to TRBJ2-3, with 12 bases fitting TRBD2. The CDR3 loop is CASSPRTSGNRDTQYF. CDR3 DNA sequence: TGTGCCAGCAGCCCCCGGACTAGCGGGAATCGAGATACGCAGTATTTT.